This T cell receptor beta chain was identified in a study of radiation and T cells in renal cell carcinoma. The time point: baseline pretreatment blood. Specified treatment: 15 Gy SBRT to primary tumor, nephrectomy 4 weeks later. Method: immunoSEQ multiplex PCR; TCRdb's copy keeps in-frame clones and lacks some. The table has about 95,000 clones, 86% seen once; the top ten hold approximately 7.9%. Trimming left V 3 bases short and J 0 bases short, with 11 bases between. Germline V gene lookup returns CDR1 KGHSH and CDR2 LQKENI. This CDR3 is 15 amino acids long. The V call is TRBV18, the J call TRBJ1-1; D call uncertain. The specimen was blood, collected from a patient whose treatment included radiotherapy and nephrectomy. This receptor was taken from a man aged 45-65 years with renal cell carcinoma. DNA for the CDR3: TGTGCCAGCTCACCGCAGGACTGGATGAACACTGAAGCTTTCTTT. Translated: CASSPQDWMNTEAFF. The whole variable domain, filled in from reference TRBV18 and TRBJ1-1, reads NAGVMQNPRHLVRRRGQEARLRCSPMKGHSHVYWYRQLPEEGLKFMVYLQKENIIDESGMPKERFSAEFPKEGPSILRIQQVVRGDSAAYFCASSPQDWMNTEAFFGQGTRLTVV.